The T cell receptor (beta chain) described here comes from a study of glioma-infiltrating T cells. Study background: Low-grade gliomas were grade II; glioblastomas were grade IV at initial diagnosis. The study's findings and limits: Tissue-blood divergence was below expectation in non-neoplastic patients, above in gliomas. Patients with low tissue-blood divergence carried a signature set of shared blood CDR3 motifs.

Comments on this clonotype: Its antigen is unidentified.

There are 15 residues in the CDR3. Germline V gene lookup returns CDR1 SGHRS and CDR2 YFSETQ. The trim removed 4 bases at V and 5 bases at J, leaving 9 bases unmatched. The iRepertoire nested amplicon-rescue multiplex PCR amplified TCR alpha and beta CDR3s from RNA. Input was roughly 100-450 ng of tissue mRNA or PBMC total RNA. TCRdb called the multiplex PCR reads again in MiXCR, with one record for every CDR3 protein. The data contain about 410,000 distinct CDR3 sequences, 41% of them singletons. J is TRBJ2-3 and V is TRBV5-1, with 8 bases matching TRBD1. The sequencing sample was made of glioma tissue, nonneoplastic brain tissue, or PBMCs (not recorded which). This TCR was sampled from a human donor with low-grade glioma or glioblastoma, undergoing nonglioma brain surgery, or in good health (not recorded which). As DNA, the CDR3 is TGCGCCAGCAGCGAGGCGACAGGGGCCGAAGATACGCAGTATTTT. Translated, it gives CASSEATGAEDTQYF.